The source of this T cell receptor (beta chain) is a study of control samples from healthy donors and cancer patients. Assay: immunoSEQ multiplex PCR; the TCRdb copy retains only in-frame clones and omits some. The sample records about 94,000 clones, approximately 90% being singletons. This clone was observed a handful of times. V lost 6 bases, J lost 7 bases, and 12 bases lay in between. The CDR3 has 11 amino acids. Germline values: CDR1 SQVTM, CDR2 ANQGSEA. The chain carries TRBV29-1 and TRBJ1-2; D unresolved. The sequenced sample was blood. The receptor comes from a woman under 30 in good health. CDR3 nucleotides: TGCAGCGTCGGGCTCTCAGGTGGCTACACCTTC. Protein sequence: CSVGLSGGYTF. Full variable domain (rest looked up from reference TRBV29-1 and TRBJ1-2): SAVISQKPSRDICQRGTSLTIQCQVDSQVTMMFWYRQQPGQSLTLIATANQGSEATYESGFVIDKFPISRPNLTFSTLTVSNMSPEDSSIYLCSVGLSGGYTFGSGTRLTVV.